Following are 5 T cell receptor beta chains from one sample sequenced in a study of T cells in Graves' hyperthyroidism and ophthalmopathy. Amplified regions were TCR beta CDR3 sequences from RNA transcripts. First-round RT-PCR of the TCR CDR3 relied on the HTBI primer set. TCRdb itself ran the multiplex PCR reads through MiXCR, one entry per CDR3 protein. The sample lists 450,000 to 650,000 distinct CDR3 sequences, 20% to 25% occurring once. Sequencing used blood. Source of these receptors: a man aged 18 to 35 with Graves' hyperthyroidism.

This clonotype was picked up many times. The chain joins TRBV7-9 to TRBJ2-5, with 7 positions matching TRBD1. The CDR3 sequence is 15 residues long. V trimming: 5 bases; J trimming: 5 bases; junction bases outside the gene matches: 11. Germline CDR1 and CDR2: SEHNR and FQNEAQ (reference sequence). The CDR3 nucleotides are TGTGCCAGCAGCGTCCCTCAGGGGGAATGGGAGACCCAGTACTTC. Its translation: CASSVPQGEWETQYF.

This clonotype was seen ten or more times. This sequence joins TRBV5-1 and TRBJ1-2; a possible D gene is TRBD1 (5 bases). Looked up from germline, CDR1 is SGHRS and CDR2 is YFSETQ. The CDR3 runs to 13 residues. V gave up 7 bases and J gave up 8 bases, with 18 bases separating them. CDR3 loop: CASSSEGHQGYTF. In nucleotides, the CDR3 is TGCGCCAGCTCATCGGAAGGACACCAGGGCTACACCTTC.

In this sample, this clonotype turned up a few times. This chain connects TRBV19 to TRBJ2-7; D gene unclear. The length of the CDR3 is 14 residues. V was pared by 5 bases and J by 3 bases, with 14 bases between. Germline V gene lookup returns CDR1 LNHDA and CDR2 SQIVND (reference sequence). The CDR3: CASSDPKSGYEQYF. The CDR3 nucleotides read TGTGCCAGTAGTGACCCCAAGTCGGGCTACGAGCAGTACTTC.

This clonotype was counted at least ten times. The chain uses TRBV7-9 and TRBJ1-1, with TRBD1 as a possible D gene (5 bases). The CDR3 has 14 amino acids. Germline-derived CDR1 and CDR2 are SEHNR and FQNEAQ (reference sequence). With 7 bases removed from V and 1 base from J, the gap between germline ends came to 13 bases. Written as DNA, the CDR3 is TGTGCCAGCATAACGACAGATACGAACACTGAAGCTTTCTTT. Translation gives CASITTDTNTEAFF.

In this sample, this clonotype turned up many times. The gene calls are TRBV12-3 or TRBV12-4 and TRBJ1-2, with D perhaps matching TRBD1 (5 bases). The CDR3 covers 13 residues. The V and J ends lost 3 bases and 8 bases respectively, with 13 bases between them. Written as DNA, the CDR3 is TGTGCCAGCAGTTTCGCGGGGGAGGGCGGCTACACCTTC. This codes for CASSFAGEGGYTF.